This is a list of T cell receptor beta chains from one sample in a study of identical twins. TCRdb passed the 5' RACE reads through MiXCR, listing each CDR3 protein once. The data contain fewer than 550,000 distinct CDR3 sequences, roughly an eighth of them seen just once; the ten biggest clones take up more than 0.8%. These data were likewise used in another study, on yellow fever vaccine responses in identical twins.

Sequenced input: CD4+ T cells sorted from blood. The receptor source for this set is a woman aged 18-35 years in good health. Each CDR3 is given with its conserved first and last residue. D genes are given only for firm matches. Clone size appears in some rows only: once, few, many, or a class for an expanded clone.

clone_size	v_call	j_call	d_call	cdr3_aa	cdr3_nt
-	TRBV15	TRBJ1-5	-	CATSRDQGLRNQPQHF	TGTGCCACCAGCAGAGATCAAGGGTTGCGCAATCAGCCCCAGCATTTT
few	TRBV2	TRBJ2-1	TRBD1	CASSESGRQGNEQFF	TGTGCCAGCAGTGAATCTGGACGACAGGGCAATGAGCAGTTCTTC
-	TRBV3-1	TRBJ2-4	-	CAFCFWGRGLIIAKNIQYF	TGTGCCTTCTGTTTTTGGGGCAGGGGATTGATAATAGCCAAAAACATTCAGTACTTC
-	TRBV3-1	TRBJ2-5	TRBD2	CACSQGTSGRETQYF	TGTGCCTGCTCCCAAGGGACTAGTGGGCGAGAGACCCAGTACTTC
-	TRBV7-2	TRBJ1-1	-	CASRLQSLSTEAFF	TGTGCCAGCAGACTACAGTCATTAAGCACTGAAGCTTTCTTT
-	TRBV20-1	TRBJ2-1	TRBD2	CSARAWTSGRSYNEQFF	TGCAGTGCTAGAGCCTGGACTAGCGGGAGGTCCTACAATGAGCAGTTCTTC
-	TRBV29-1	TRBJ1-1	-	CSVRAGARNTEAFF	TGCAGCGTAAGGGCTGGGGCGAGGAACACTGAAGCTTTCTTT
-	TRBV9	TRBJ1-1	-	CASSVATMNTEAFF	TGTGCCAGCAGCGTAGCCACGATGAACACTGAAGCTTTCTTT
many	TRBV14	TRBJ2-5	-	CASSHGETQYF	TGTGCCAGCAGCCACGGAGAGACCCAGTACTTC
-	TRBV12-3/TRBV12-4	TRBJ2-1	TRBD2	CASSRPSSGGSLNEQFF	TGTGCCAGCAGCCGACCCTCTAGCGGGGGAAGTTTGAATGAGCAGTTCTTC
few	TRBV30	TRBJ2-7	-	CAWSDPSYEQYF	TGTGCCTGGTCGGACCCCTCCTACGAGCAGTACTTC
many	TRBV25-1	TRBJ2-7	-	CASSATGRGDEQYF	TGTGCCAGCAGTGCGACAGGGCGCGGGGACGAGCAGTACTTC
-	TRBV5-1	TRBJ1-6	-	CASSLVAGDNSPLHF	TGCGCCAGCAGCTTGGTGGCAGGGGATAATTCACCCCTCCACTTT
-	TRBV2	TRBJ2-2	-	CASMATNTGELFF	TGTGCCAGCATGGCTACCAATACCGGGGAGCTGTTTTTT
many	TRBV3-1	TRBJ1-5	TRBD1	CASSRGGQPQHF	TGTGCCAGCAGCCGAGGGGGCCAGCCCCAGCATTTT
few	TRBV5-1	TRBJ2-5	-	CASSSAGAWETQYF	TGCGCCAGCAGCTCTGCAGGGGCTTGGGAGACCCAGTACTTC
-	TRBV29-1	TRBJ2-1	TRBD1	CSGKGASSYNEQFF	TGCAGCGGGAAGGGGGCAAGCTCCTACAATGAGCAGTTCTTC
few	TRBV15	TRBJ2-1	-	CATSTALLANEQFF	TGTGCCACCTCAACCGCTTTACTAGCTAATGAGCAGTTCTTC
few	TRBV7-9	TRBJ2-5	TRBD2	CASSASGAYQETQYF	TGTGCCAGCAGCGCTAGCGGGGCGTACCAAGAGACCCAGTACTTC
-	TRBV14	TRBJ2-1	TRBD2	CASSRGLVVSEQFF	TGTGCCAGCAGCCGAGGACTAGTTGTAAGTGAGCAGTTCTTC
-	TRBV7-7	TRBJ2-1	-	CASSWAFGLLQYFEPF	TGTGCTAGCAGCTGGGCATTTGGACTACTGCAATATTTTGAACCCTTC
few	TRBV4-3	TRBJ2-7	-	CASSQALTYEQYF	TGCGCCAGCAGCCAGGCCCTTACCTACGAGCAGTACTTC
many	TRBV28	TRBJ1-6	-	CASSPGGYSPLHF	TGTGCCAGCAGCCCCGGGGGGTATTCACCCCTCCACTTT
-	TRBV19	TRBJ2-7	-	CATKGPNTVYEQYF	TGTGCCACAAAAGGGCCTAACACGGTTTACGAGCAGTACTTC
many	TRBV5-1	TRBJ1-1	-	CASSIQGDSTEAFF	TGCGCCAGCAGCATACAGGGAGACTCCACTGAAGCTTTCTTT
-	TRBV20-1	TRBJ2-2	TRBD2	CSARDPQRGIVTGELFF	TGCAGTGCTAGAGACCCCCAGCGGGGAATAGTCACCGGGGAGCTGTTTTTT
-	TRBV5-1	TRBJ2-3	TRBD2	CASSLGTSGGAAGGTQYF	TGCGCCAGCAGCTTGGGGACTAGCGGGGGTGCCGCGGGAGGTACGCAGTATTTT
-	TRBV5-1	TRBJ2-2	TRBD1	CASSWGQSLTGELFF	TGCGCCAGCAGCTGGGGACAGAGCCTAACCGGGGAGCTGTTTTTT
-	TRBV11-2	TRBJ2-7	TRBD1	CASSFLTGTGGSYEQYF	TGTGCCAGCAGCTTCCTTACCGGGACAGGGGGCTCCTACGAGCAGTACTTC
few	TRBV3-1	TRBJ2-4	-	CASSPFFLSVPLSGQNIQYF	TGTGCCAGCAGCCCCTTTTTTTTGTCCGTTCCCCTGTCGGGCCAAAACATTCAGTACTTC
many	TRBV24-1	TRBJ2-5	-	CATSDLLTGSVETQYF	TGTGCCACCAGTGATTTGCTGACGGGTTCGGTAGAGACCCAGTACTTC
-	TRBV2	TRBJ1-5	-	CASETREGSNQPQHF	TGTGCCAGCGAAACCAGGGAAGGGAGCAATCAGCCCCAGCATTTT
few	TRBV5-6	TRBJ2-7	-	CASSFRDYEQYF	TGTGCCAGCAGCTTCCGGGACTACGAGCAGTACTTC
few	TRBV28	TRBJ2-7	-	CASREDYEQYF	TGTGCCAGCAGGGAAGATTACGAGCAGTACTTC
few	TRBV7-9	TRBJ2-7	-	CASSPVEGGIYEQYF	TGTGCCAGCAGCCCCGTGGAGGGGGGGATCTACGAGCAGTACTTC
few	TRBV20-1	TRBJ2-3	-	CSGAGTSTDTQYF	TGCAGTGGGGCAGGGACTAGCACAGATACGCAGTATTTT
-	TRBV7-2	TRBJ2-7	-	CASSLNTGTYEQYF	TGTGCCAGCAGCTTAAACACGGGTACCTACGAGCAGTACTTC
many	TRBV7-9	TRBJ2-5	-	CASSPRGRSQETQYF	TGTGCCAGCAGCCCCCGGGGGAGATCCCAAGAGACCCAGTACTTC
-	TRBV10-3	TRBJ2-7	TRBD2	CAISERTSGPYEQYF	TGTGCCATCAGTGAAAGGACTAGCGGCCCCTACGAGCAGTACTTC
many	TRBV28	TRBJ2-7	-	CASHPPIGSRTSEQYF	TGTGCCAGCCATCCCCCCATCGGCTCACGGACCAGCGAGCAGTACTTC